This T cell receptor (beta chain) came from a study of cytomegalovirus exposure and HLA in healthy donors. Study-level results: Reportedly, a later analysis found an Asian-associated ancestry cluster had fewer N-insertions than the roughly 700-donor mean. Among the most significant clusters, several appeared linked to common viral pathogens in a later analysis.

Remarks on this clone: Its antigen is currently unknown.

The PCR made use of 60 Vbeta and 13 Jbeta primers. The method was immunoSEQ multiplex PCR; TCRdb's version includes in-frame clones alone and lacks a portion of them. In total, the table holds 150,000 to 200,000 clones. Germline loops: CDR1 ENHRY, CDR2 SYGVKD. The CDR3 extends over 14 amino acids. The V and J ends lost 2 bases and 7 bases, in that order; junction bases with no gene match: 3. The receptor's source is a man aged 25-45 years in good health and CMV-seronegative. The sequencing input was PBMCs. The chain carries TRBV10-3 and TRBJ1-5; 9 bases match TRBD1. The chain's CDR3 is CAISEQDRGQPQHF. CDR3 DNA: TGTGCCATCAGTGAGCAGGACAGGGGCCAGCCCCAGCATTTT.